The 27 T cell receptor beta chains reported below all come from one sample, sequenced in a study of shared clonotypes between healthy human individuals. The table came from immunoSEQ multiplex PCR; TCRdb's copy has only in-frame clones and leaves some out. Seen here are approximately 1,500,000 clones, roughly 96% observed once, and the top ten hold approximately 1%. Sample: naive CD4+ T cells sorted from blood. Specified subset: CD45RA+ positively selected. Every receptor here comes from a man aged 30-40 years in good health.

The V and J genes are TRBV19 and TRBJ1-5; D unresolved. Germline-derived CDR1 and CDR2 are LNHDA and SQIVND (reference sequence). The CDR3 length is 15 residues. Trimming pared 3 bases from V and 0 bases from J, leaving 9 bases between. The CDR3 loop reads CASSITGFSNQPQHF. The DNA of the CDR3 is TGTGCCAGTAGTATTACGGGATTTAGCAATCAGCCCCAGCATTTT.

The chain links TRBV6-1 to TRBJ2-1, with D perhaps assigned TRBD1 or TRBD2 (6 bases each). Germline CDR1 reads MNHNS; CDR2 reads SASEGT. The length of the CDR3 is 14 residues. Trimming removed 10 bases from V and 4 bases from J, with 17 bases in between. The DNA for the CDR3 is TGTGCCAACGGGGGCACGGCATTTTACAATGAGCAGTTCTTC. Translating gives CANGGTAFYNEQFF.

V gene TRBV7-9 combines with J gene TRBJ2-1, with D uncertain. Germline lookup yields CDR1 SEHNR and CDR2 FQNEAQ (reference sequence). V shed 2 bases and J shed 13 bases, with 6 bases lying between them. The CDR3 has 10 residues. The CDR3 sequence is CASSLLVQFF. In DNA, the CDR3 is TGTGCCAGCAGCTTACTCGTTCAGTTCTTC.

The V gene is TRBV6-1, the J gene TRBJ2-7; 9 bases fit TRBD2. Trimming removed 6 bases from V and 3 bases from J; junction bases left unmatched: 9. CDR1 is MNHNS, CDR2 SASEGT, per germline. The CDR3 totals 15 residues. The CDR3 region has the DNA TGTGCCAGCAGGACTCCCGGGACTAGCCTCTACGAGCAGTACTTC. Protein sequence: CASRTPGTSLYEQYF.

The chain combines TRBV5-1 with TRBJ2-7; D gene unclear. Germline values: CDR1 SGHRS, CDR2 YFSETQ. This CDR3 contains 15 residues. The germline V and J ends were trimmed by 0 bases and 7 bases, with 17 bases remaining between them. CDR3 amino acids: CASSLDGSTAREQYF. CDR3 coding DNA: TGCGCCAGCAGCTTGGATGGTAGCACTGCGCGGGAGCAGTACTTC.

The chain couples TRBV18 to TRBJ2-1, with unresolved D. V lost 3 bases and J 8 bases, leaving 5 bases between the germline ends. The V gene's germline CDR1 is KGHSH and CDR2 LQKENI. The CDR3 sequence is 11 residues long. The chain's CDR3 is CASSPKYEQFF. The CDR3 bases are TGTGCCAGCTCACCCAAGTATGAGCAGTTCTTC.

The CDR3 DNA sequence: TGCGCCAGCAGCTTGGGTCCTAGCGGGAGGGCCCCCTTGAGTGAGCAGTTCTTC. Amino acid sequence: CASSLGPSGRAPLSEQFF. V and J are TRBV5-1 and TRBJ2-1; TRBD2 agrees at 12 bases. The length of the CDR3 is 18 residues. Germline V CDR1 and CDR2: SGHRS, YFSETQ. Losses at the gene ends were 0 bases for V and 9 bases for J; bases not matched to a gene: 13.

CDR3 nucleotides: TGTGCCAGCAGCGTACGTACGGGGGCCGGCGGCAATGAGCAGTTCTTC. It is translated as CASSVRTGAGGNEQFF. This sequence joins TRBV9 and TRBJ2-1; D possibly uses TRBD1 or TRBD2 (6 bases each). The CDR3 is made up of 16 amino acids. Germline V gene data show CDR1 as SGDLS and CDR2 as YYNGEE. V lost 1 base and J 6 bases, leaving 17 bases between the germline ends.

The V gene is TRBV5-6, the J gene TRBJ1-1; 8 bases match TRBD1. This CDR3 is 14 amino acids long. The V gene's germline CDR1 is SGHDT and CDR2 YYEEEE. V was clipped by 2 bases and J by 3 bases; unmatched bases: 3. The CDR3 protein is CASSFTGGDTEAFF. The CDR3 nucleotides read TGTGCCAGCAGCTTCACAGGGGGGGACACTGAAGCTTTCTTT.

This rearrangement joins TRBV7-2 to TRBJ2-3; 10 nucleotides agree with TRBD2. Trimming removed 6 bases from V and 0 bases from J; junction bases left unmatched: 3. This CDR3 has 15 amino acids. CDR1 and CDR2 from the germline V gene are SGHTA and FQGNSA. CDR3 residues: CASSSGRTSTDTQYF. The DNA of the CDR3 is TGTGCCAGCAGTAGCGGGAGGACTAGCACAGATACGCAGTATTTT.

V gene TRBV7-9 combines with J gene TRBJ2-7, with 8 nucleotides matching TRBD2. CDR1 and CDR2 (germline): SEHNR, FQNEAQ (reference sequence). This CDR3 is 15 amino acids long. The V segment lost 7 bases and the J segment 0 bases; nucleotides outside the gene matches: 8. CDR3 bases: TGTGCCAGCACCTCTTGGCGGGAGGTCTCCTACGAGCAGTACTTC. Protein product: CASTSWREVSYEQYF.

The table lists this clone with a count of one. CDR3 sequence reads: CASSQGFLNTEAFF. The CDR3, as DNA: TGTGCCAGTAGTCAGGGGTTCCTGAACACTGAAGCTTTCTTT. The chain is built from TRBV19 and TRBJ1-1, with D perhaps TRBD1 (6 bases). Germline V gives CDR1 LNHDA, CDR2 SQIVND (reference sequence). This CDR3 spans 14 amino acids. The germline V and J ends were trimmed by 5 bases and 0 bases, with 10 bases remaining between them.

The chain uses TRBV4-3 and TRBJ2-7; perhaps TRBD2 as D (5 bases). Germline CDR1 reads LGHNA; CDR2 reads YSLEER. The CDR3 consists of 16 residues. V gave up 0 bases and J gave up 2 bases, with 14 bases separating them. The CDR3 DNA reads as TGCGCCAGCAGCCAAGATCTCGCTCTCGGGGCCTACGAGCAGTACTTC. Translation gives CASSQDLALGAYEQYF.

J is TRBJ2-3 and V is TRBV5-5; no clear D gene. Germline V CDR1 and CDR2: SGHKS, YYEKEE (reference sequence). V was shortened by 4 bases and J by 0 bases, with 9 bases between the two germline ends. The CDR3 covers 14 residues. The CDR3 protein is CASSLGRSTDTQYF. In nucleotides, the CDR3 is TGTGCCAGCAGCCTAGGACGGAGCACAGATACGCAGTATTTT.

The V call is TRBV6-1, the J call TRBJ2-7; D not resolved. CDR1 is MNHNS, CDR2 SASEGT, per germline. V was pared by 4 bases and J by 2 bases, with 15 bases between. This CDR3 comprises 15 residues. The CDR3 sequence is CASSGVAVVPYEQYF. The CDR3 DNA follows: TGTGCCAGCAGTGGTGTTGCGGTGGTCCCCTACGAGCAGTACTTC.

This clone was seen a few times. The chain recombines TRBV28 with TRBJ2-1; D possibly corresponds to TRBD1 (6 bases). V was shortened by 0 bases and J by 0 bases, with 6 bases between the two germline ends. The CDR3 sequence is 15 residues long. Germline V gene data show CDR1 as MDHEN and CDR2 as SYDVKM. CDR3 in DNA: TGTGCCAGCAGTTTATGGGACAGCTCCTACAATGAGCAGTTCTTC. This codes for CASSLWDSSYNEQFF.

This sequence joins TRBV19 and TRBJ2-5; 10 nucleotides line up with TRBD1. V shed 6 bases, J shed 4 bases, and the junction held 5 bases outside the gene matches. The CDR3 spans 14 residues. From germline, CDR1 is LNHDA and CDR2 SQIVND (reference sequence). The CDR3 loop reads CASSFRTGGETQYF. CDR3 sequence (DNA): TGTGCCAGTAGCTTTCGGACAGGGGGAGAGACCCAGTACTTC.

About this clone itself: Other DNA sequences within the sample encode an identical CDR3. The chain uses TRBV14 and TRBJ1-1; D unclear. CDR1 and CDR2 (germline): SGHDN, FVKESK. This CDR3 contains 13 residues. Trimming removed 4 bases at V and 0 bases at J, with 6 bases between. The CDR3 loop is CASSLTMNTEAFF. The CDR3 region has the DNA TGTGCCAGCAGCCTGACCATGAACACTGAAGCTTTCTTT.

Comments on this clone: The junction shows a germline mismatch at one end, possibly a read error. The V gene is TRBV18, the J gene TRBJ1-2; 9 bases fit TRBD1. Germline CDR1 KGHSH, CDR2 LQKENI. This CDR3 is built from 18 residues. The CDR3 nucleotides are TGTGCCAGCTCACCCCAACCTCTGGCGCCGACAGGGGGGAGTCGGCTACTTTTC. Amino acids: CASSPQPLAPTGGSRLLF. The entire variable domain, with the rest obtained from reference TRBV18 and TRBJ1-2, is as follows: NAGVMQNPRHLVRRRGQEARLRCSPMKGHSHVYWYRQLPEEGLKFMVYLQKENIIDESGMPKERFSAEFPKEGPSILRIQQVVRGDSAAYFCASSPQPLAPTGGSRLLFGSGTRLTVV.

V and J are TRBV30 and TRBJ2-1, with 10 bases fitting TRBD2. The CDR3 sequence is 16 residues long. V was clipped by 2 bases and J by 7 bases; unmatched bases: 11. In germline, CDR1 is GTSNPN, CDR2 SVGIG (reference sequence). CDR3 coding DNA: TGTGCCTGGAGTAGGCCTAGCGGGAGACCGGGTAATGAGCAGTTCTTC. It is translated as CAWSRPSGRPGNEQFF. The full variable domain, in which reference TRBV30 and TRBJ2-1 provide the parts outside the CDR3, is SQTIHQWPATLVQPVGSPLSLECTVEGTSNPNLYWYRQAAGRGLQLLFYSVGIGQISSEVPQNLSASRPQDRQFILSSKKLLLSDSGFYLCAWSRPSGRPGNEQFFGPGTRLTVL.

This sequence joins TRBV7-2 and TRBJ2-7, with TRBD1 matching 10 bases. CDR3 length: 15 residues. Germline CDR1 reads SGHTA; CDR2 reads FQGNSA. V lost 3 bases to trimming and J lost 5 bases; unmatched junction nucleotides: 7. This CDR3 reads CASSFAGTGVHEQYF. CDR3 sequence (DNA): TGTGCCAGCAGCTTCGCCGGGACAGGGGTCCACGAGCAGTACTTC.

This chain uses TRBV28 with TRBJ2-2, with 7 bases lining up with TRBD2. The CDR3 loop spans 15 amino acids. Germline CDR1 and CDR2: MDHEN and SYDVKM. J gave up 0 bases and V 11 bases, and 9 bases lay outside the gene matches. CDR3 in DNA: TGTGCCTCTGCTGTCGGGGGGACGAACACCGGGGAGCTGTTTTTT. Its translation: CASAVGGTNTGELFF.

This chain joins TRBV19 and TRBJ1-5; 12 bases fit TRBD1. The CDR3 consists of 15 residues. The V segment lost 8 bases and the J segment 2 bases; nucleotides outside the gene matches: 4. Germline V gene data show CDR1 as LNHDA and CDR2 as SQIVND (reference sequence). The chain's CDR3 is CASAGTGGGNQPQHF. Here the CDR3 DNA reads TGTGCCAGTGCCGGGACAGGGGGCGGCAATCAGCCCCAGCATTTT. Filled out from reference TRBV19 and TRBJ1-5, the complete variable domain reads DGGITQSPKYLFRKEGQNVTLSCEQNLNHDAMYWYRQDPGQGLRLIYYSQIVNDFQKGDIAEGYSVSREKKESFPLTVTSAQKNPTAFYLCASAGTGGGNQPQHFGDGTRLSIL.

J is TRBJ1-5 and V is TRBV5-6; D is possibly TRBD1 (5 bases). Trimming took 2 bases from V and 1 from J, leaving 7 bases between them. The V gene's germline CDR1 is SGHDT and CDR2 YYEEEE. CDR3 length: 14 amino acids. CDR3 DNA sequence: TGTGCCAGCAGCTTTTGGGGCAGCAATCAGCCCCAGCATTTT. Amino acids: CASSFWGSNQPQHF.

The chain links TRBV7-3 to TRBJ2-3, with no clear D. CDR1 and CDR2 from the germline V gene are SGHTA and FQGTGA. V dropped 0 bases and J dropped 0 bases, with 10 bases sitting between them. CDR3 length equals 16 residues. The CDR3 DNA reads as TGTGCCAGCAGCTTAACGTTTACCTCTAGCACAGATACGCAGTATTTT. Translated: CASSLTFTSSTDTQYF.

The rearrangement uses TRBV4-1 and TRBJ1-3; perhaps TRBD1 as D (6 bases). The CDR3 runs to 18 residues. The germline gives CDR1 MGHRA, CDR2 YSYEKL. V was cut by 0 bases and J by 4 bases, with 19 bases left in between. DNA of the CDR3: TGCGCCAGCAGCCAAGATCCCCCCGGCGCGGGGGCAGGAAACACCATATATTTT. This codes for CASSQDPPGAGAGNTIYF.

This chain uses TRBV14 with TRBJ2-1; possibly TRBD1 or TRBD2 for D (5 bases each). V lost 4 bases, J lost 9 bases, and 16 bases lay in between. The CDR3 extends over 14 amino acids. CDR1 is SGHDN and CDR2 is FVKESK in the germline V gene. DNA of the CDR3: TGTGCCAGCAGCCCGGGACCAACCCTCGCTGAGCAGTTCTTC. This translates into CASSPGPTLAEQFF.